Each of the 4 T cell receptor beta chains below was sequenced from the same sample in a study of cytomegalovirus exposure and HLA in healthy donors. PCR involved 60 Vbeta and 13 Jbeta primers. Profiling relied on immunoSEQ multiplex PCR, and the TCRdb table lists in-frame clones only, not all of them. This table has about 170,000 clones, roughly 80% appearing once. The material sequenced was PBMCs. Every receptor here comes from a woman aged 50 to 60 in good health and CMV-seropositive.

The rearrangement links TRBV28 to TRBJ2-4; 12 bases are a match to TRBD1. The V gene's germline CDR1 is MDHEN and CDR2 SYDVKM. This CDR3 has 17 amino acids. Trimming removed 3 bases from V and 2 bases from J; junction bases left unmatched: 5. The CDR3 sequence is CASSLLGQGAPKNIQYF. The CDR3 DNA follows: TGTGCCAGCAGTTTGTTGGGACAGGGGGCGCCCAAAAACATTCAGTACTTC.

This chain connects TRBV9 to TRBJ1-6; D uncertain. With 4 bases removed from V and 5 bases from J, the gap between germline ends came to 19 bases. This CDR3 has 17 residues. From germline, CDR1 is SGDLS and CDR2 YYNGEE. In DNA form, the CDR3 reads TGTGCCAGCAGCCCCCGGCTTTATCAGGAAAATAATTCACCCCTCCACTTT. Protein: CASSPRLYQENNSPLHF.

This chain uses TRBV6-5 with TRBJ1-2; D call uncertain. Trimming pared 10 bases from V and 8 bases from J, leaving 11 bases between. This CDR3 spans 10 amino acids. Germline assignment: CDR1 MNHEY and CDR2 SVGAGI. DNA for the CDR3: TGTGCCACCCGCGGAAACGGCTACACCTTC. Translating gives CATRGNGYTF.

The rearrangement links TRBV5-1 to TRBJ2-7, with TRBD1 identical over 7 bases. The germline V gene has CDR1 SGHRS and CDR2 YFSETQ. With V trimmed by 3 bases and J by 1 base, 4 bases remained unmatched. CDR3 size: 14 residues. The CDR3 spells CASSSDRVSYEQYF. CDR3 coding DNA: TGCGCCAGCAGCTCCGACAGGGTGTCCTACGAGCAGTACTTC.